This T cell receptor beta chain was captured by sequencing in a study of OX40 agonist ivuxolimab in advanced cancers. Per germline, CDR1 SGHRS and CDR2 YFSETQ. The CDR3 has 15 amino acids. J was trimmed by 4 bases and V by 4 bases; bases with no gene match: 5. This table comes from immunoSEQ multiplex PCR, and its TCRdb copy is limited to in-frame clones, with some not included. The data show about 70,000 clones, with roughly 81% seen just once and 5% held by the top ten. Material: CD4+ or CD8+ T cells sorted from blood, obtained in a trial of the OX40 agonist ivuxolimab. The clonotype comes from an adult with an advanced solid tumor such as melanoma, head and neck, liver or kidney cancer. V and J are TRBV5-1 and TRBJ1-2, with 12 nucleotides matching TRBD1. CDR3 residues: CASSLGTGGGYGYTF. The CDR3 coding sequence is TGCGCCAGCAGCCTTGGGACAGGGGGCGGCTATGGCTACACCTTC.